This T cell receptor beta chain was identified in a study of shared clonotypes between healthy human individuals. Overall study findings and caveats: Against clonotypes common to all four donors, non-shared ones had lower generation probabilities.

Measured with immunoSEQ multiplex PCR; TCRdb has only the in-frame clones, and not every one. The sample carries fewer than 150,000 clones, about two thirds recorded once. With regard to this clone: Its matching antigen is unknown.

With 6 bases removed from V and 3 bases from J, the gap between germline ends came to 9 bases. Germline assignment: CDR1 MNHEY and CDR2 SVGAGI. The CDR3 has 12 amino acids. The V and J genes are TRBV6-5 and TRBJ2-7, with D possibly matching TRBD2 (6 bases). The specimen sequenced was memory CD8+ T cells sorted from blood. As to subset: CD45RO+ cells pooled with CCR7-negative TemRA cells. The receptor's source is a woman aged 25-40 years in good health. The DNA of the CDR3 is TGTGCCAGCAGCGCGACTAGCTACGAGCAGTACTTC. Its protein is CASSATSYEQYF.